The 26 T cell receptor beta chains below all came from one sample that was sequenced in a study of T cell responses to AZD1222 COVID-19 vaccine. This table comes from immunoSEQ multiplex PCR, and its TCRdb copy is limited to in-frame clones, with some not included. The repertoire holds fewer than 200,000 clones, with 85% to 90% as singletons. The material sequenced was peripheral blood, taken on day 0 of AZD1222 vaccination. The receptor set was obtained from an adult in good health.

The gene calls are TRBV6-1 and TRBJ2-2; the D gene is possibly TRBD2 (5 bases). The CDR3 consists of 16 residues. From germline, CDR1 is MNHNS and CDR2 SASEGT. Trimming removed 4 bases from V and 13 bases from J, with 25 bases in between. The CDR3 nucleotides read TGTGCCAGCAGTGGAACTCAGGACTCATACTCCAAGGGGCTGTTTTTT. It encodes CASSGTQDSYSKGLFF.

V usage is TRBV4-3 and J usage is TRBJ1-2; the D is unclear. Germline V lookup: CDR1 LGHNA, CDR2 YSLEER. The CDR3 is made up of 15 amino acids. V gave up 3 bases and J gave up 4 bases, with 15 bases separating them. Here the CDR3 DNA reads TGCGCCAGCAGCCACTCGTGGGGAATGGCCTATGGCTACACCTTC. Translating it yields CASSHSWGMAYGYTF.

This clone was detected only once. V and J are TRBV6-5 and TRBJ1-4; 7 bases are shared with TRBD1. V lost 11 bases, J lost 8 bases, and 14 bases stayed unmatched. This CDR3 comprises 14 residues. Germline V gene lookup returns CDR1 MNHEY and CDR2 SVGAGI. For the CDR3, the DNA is TGTGCCTCTCAGATGGACCCAGGGGGGGAAAAACTGTTTTTT. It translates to CASQMDPGGEKLFF.

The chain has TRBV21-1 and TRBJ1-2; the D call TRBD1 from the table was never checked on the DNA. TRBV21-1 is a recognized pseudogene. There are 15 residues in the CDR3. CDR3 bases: TGTGCCAGCAGCATCGGACAGGGGGTAGTCTATGGCTACACCTTC. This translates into CASSIGQGVVYGYTF.

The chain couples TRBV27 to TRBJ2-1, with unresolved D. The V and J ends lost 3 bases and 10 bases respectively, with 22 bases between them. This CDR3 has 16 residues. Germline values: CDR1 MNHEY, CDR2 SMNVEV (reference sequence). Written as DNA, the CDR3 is TGTGCCAGCAGTTTTAGGTCGACTCCTCGCGTTGCGGAGCAGTTCTTC. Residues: CASSFRSTPRVAEQFF.

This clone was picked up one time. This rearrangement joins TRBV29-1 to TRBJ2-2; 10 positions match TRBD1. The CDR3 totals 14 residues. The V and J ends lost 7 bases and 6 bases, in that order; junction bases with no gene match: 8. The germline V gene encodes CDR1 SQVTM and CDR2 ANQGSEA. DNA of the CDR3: TGCAGCGCCCGACAGGGGGCGAGTCCCGGGGAGCTGTTTTTT. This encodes CSARQGASPGELFF.

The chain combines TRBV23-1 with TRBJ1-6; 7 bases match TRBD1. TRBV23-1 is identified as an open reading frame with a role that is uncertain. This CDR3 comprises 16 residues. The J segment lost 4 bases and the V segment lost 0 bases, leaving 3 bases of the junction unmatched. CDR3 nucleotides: TGCGCCAGCAGTCAATCGGGACAGAGATATAATTCACCCCTCCACTTT. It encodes CASSQSGQRYNSPLHF.

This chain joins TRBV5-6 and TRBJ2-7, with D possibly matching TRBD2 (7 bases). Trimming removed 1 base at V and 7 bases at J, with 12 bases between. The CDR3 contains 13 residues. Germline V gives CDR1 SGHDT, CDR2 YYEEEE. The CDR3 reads CASSLWGGWEQYF. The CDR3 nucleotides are TGTGCCAGCAGCTTGTGGGGGGGCTGGGAGCAGTACTTC.

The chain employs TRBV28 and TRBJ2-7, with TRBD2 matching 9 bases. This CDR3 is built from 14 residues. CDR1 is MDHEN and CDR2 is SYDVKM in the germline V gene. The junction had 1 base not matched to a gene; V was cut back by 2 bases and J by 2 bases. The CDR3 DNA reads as TGTGCCAGCAGTTTAGCGGGAGGGCCCTACGAGCAGTACTTC. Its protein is CASSLAGGPYEQYF.

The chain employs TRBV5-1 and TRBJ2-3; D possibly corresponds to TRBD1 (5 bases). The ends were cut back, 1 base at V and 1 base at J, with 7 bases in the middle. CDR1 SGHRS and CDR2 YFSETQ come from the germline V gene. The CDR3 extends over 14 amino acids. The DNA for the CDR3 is TGCGCCAGCAGCTTGCAGGGTGGCACAGATACGCAGTATTTT. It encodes CASSLQGGTDTQYF. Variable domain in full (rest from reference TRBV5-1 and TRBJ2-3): KAGVTQTPRYLIKTRGQQVTLSCSPISGHRSVSWYQQTPGQGLQFLFEYFSETQRNKGNFPGRFSGRQFSNSRSEMNVSTLELGDSALYLCASSLQGGTDTQYFGPGTRLTVL.

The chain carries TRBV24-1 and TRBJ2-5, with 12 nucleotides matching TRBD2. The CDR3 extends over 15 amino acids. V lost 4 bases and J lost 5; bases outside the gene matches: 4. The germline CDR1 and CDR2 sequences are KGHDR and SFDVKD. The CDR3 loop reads CATSDLAGGPETQYF. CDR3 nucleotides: TGTGCCACCAGTGACCTAGCGGGAGGGCCCGAGACCCAGTACTTC.

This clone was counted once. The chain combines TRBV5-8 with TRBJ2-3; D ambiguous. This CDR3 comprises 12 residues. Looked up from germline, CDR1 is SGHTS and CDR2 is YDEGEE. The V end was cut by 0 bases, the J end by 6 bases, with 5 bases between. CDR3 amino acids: CASSLAVDTQYF. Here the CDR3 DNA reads TGTGCCAGCAGCTTGGCGGTGGATACGCAGTATTTT.

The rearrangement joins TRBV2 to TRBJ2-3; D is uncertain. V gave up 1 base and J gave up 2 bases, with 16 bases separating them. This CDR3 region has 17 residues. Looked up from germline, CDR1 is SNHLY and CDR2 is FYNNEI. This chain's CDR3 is CASSEVGWAGPTDTQYF. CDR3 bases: TGTGCCAGCAGTGAAGTTGGCTGGGCAGGACCCACAGATACGCAGTATTTT.

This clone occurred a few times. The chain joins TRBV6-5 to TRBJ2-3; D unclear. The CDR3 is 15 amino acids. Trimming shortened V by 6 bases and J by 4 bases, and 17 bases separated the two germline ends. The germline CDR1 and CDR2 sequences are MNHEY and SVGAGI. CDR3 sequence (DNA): TGTGCCAGCAGCCCGGGCCCCTATGGGGCAGATACGCAGTATTTT. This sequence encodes CASSPGPYGADTQYF.

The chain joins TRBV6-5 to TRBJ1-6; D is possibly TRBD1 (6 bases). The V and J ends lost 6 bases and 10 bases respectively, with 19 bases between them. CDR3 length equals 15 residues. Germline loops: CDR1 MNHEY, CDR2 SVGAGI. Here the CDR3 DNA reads TGTGCCAGCAGCCAAGGGGGGAGGTTAACGTCACCCCTCCACTTT. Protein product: CASSQGGRLTSPLHF.

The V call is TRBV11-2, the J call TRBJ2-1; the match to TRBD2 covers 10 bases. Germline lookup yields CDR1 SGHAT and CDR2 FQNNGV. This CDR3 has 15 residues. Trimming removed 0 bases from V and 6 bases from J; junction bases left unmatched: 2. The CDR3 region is CASSLEAGGPNEQFF. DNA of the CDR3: TGTGCCAGCAGCTTAGAAGCGGGGGGGCCCAATGAGCAGTTCTTC.

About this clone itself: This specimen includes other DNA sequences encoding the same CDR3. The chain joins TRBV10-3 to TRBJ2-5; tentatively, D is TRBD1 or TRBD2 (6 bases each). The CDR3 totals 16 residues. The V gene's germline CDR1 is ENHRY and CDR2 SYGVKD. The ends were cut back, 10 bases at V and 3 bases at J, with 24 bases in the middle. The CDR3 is CATSIRGWEREETQYF. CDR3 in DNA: TGTGCCACCTCCATAAGGGGGTGGGAGCGGGAAGAGACCCAGTACTTC.

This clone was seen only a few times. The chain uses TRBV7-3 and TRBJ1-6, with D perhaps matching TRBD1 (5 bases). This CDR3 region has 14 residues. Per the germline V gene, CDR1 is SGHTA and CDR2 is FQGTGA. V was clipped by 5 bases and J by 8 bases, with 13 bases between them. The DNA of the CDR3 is TGTGCCAGCAGCCAGGACGGGGGGGATTCACCCCTCCACTTT. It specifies CASSQDGGDSPLHF. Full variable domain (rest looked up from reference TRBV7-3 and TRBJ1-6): GAGVSQTPSNKVTEKGKYVELRCDPISGHTALYWYRQSLGQGPEFLIYFQGTGAADDSGLPNDRFFAVRPEGSVSTLKIQRTERGDSAVYLCASSQDGGDSPLHFGNGTRLTVT.

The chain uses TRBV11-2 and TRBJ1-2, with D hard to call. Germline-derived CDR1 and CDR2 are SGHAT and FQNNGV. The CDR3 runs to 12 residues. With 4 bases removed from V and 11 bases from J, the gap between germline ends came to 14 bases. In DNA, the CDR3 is TGTGCCAGCAGCTCCACCGAGAGATATTACACCTTC. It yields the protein CASSSTERYYTF.

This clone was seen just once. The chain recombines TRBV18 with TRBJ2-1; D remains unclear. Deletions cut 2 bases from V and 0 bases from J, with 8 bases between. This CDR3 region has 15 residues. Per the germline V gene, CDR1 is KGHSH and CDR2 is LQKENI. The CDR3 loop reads CASSPSVSSYNEQFF. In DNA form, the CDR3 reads TGTGCCAGCTCACCATCAGTTAGCTCCTACAATGAGCAGTTCTTC.

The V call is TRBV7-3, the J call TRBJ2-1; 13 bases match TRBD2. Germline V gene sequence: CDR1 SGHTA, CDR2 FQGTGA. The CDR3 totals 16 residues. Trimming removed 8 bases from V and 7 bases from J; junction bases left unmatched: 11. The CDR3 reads CASGLAGAMSINEQFF. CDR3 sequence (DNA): TGTGCCAGCGGACTAGCGGGAGCCATGTCTATTAATGAGCAGTTCTTC.

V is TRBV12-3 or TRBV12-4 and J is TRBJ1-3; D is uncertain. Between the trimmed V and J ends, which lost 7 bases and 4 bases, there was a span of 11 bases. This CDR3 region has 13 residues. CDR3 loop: CASTYLSGNTIYF. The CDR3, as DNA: TGTGCCAGCACTTATTTGTCCGGAAACACCATATATTTT.

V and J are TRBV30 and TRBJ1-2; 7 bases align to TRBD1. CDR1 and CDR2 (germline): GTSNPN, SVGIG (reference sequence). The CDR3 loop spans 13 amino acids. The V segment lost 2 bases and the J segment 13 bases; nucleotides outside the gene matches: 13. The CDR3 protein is CAWSRDSDQVVTF. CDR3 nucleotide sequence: TGTGCCTGGAGTCGGGACAGCGACCAAGTAGTCACCTTC. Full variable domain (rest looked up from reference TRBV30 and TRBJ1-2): SQTIHQWPATLVQPVGSPLSLECTVEGTSNPNLYWYRQAAGRGLQLLFYSVGIGQISSEVPQNLSASRPQDRQFILSSKKLLLSDSGFYLCAWSRDSDQVVTFGSGTRLTVV.

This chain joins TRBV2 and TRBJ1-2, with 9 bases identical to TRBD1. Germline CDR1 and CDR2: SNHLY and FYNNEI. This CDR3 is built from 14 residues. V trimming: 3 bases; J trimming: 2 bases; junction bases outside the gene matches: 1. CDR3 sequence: CASSEGQGNYGYTF. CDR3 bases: TGTGCCAGCAGTGAGGGACAGGGAAACTATGGCTACACCTTC. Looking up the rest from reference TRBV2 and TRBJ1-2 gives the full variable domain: EPEVTQTPSHQVTQMGQEVILRCVPISNHLYFYWYRQILGQKVEFLVSFYNNEISEKSEIFDDQFSVERPDGSNFTLKIRSTKLEDSAMYFCASSEGQGNYGYTFGSGTRLTVV.

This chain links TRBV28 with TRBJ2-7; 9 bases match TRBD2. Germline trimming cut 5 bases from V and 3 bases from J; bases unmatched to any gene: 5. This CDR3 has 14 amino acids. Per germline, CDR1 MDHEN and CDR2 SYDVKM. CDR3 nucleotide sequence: TGTGCCAGCAGTGCTAGCGGGGCCCTCTACGAGCAGTACTTC. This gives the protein CASSASGALYEQYF.

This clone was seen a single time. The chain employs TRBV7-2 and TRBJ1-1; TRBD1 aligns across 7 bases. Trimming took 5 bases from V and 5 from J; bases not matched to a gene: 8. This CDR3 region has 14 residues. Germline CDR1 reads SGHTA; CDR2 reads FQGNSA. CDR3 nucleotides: TGTGCCAGCAGCATCACAGGGGAACGGACTGAAGCTTTCTTT. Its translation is CASSITGERTEAFF.